This is a list of T cell receptor beta chains from one sample in a study of cytomegalovirus exposure and HLA in healthy donors. TCRdb's table, derived via immunoSEQ multiplex PCR, lists solely in-frame clones and lacks some. Altogether around 190,000 clones are present, more than 65% being singletons, with the ten largest covering around 1.2%. Sequenced material: PBMCs. The receptor source for this set is a girl aged 2 to 9 in good health and CMV-seropositive. Each CDR3 is given with its conserved first and last residue. The D gene is left open where the match is weak. Where a row states a size, it is once, few, many or the class of an expanded clone; other rows omit it.

CDR3aa	CDR3nt	v_gene	j_gene	abundance	d_gene
CATSRRLAAAEQFF	TGTGCCACCAGCAGGAGACTAGCCGCGGCTGAGCAGTTCTTC	TRBV15	TRBJ2-1	NA	TRBD2
CAVTGGSQETQYF	TGTGCAGTCACAGGGGGCTCGCAAGAGACCCAGTACTTC	TRBV2	TRBJ2-5	NA	TRBD1
CASTKRPTGDTEAFF	TGTGCCAGCACTAAAAGACCAACAGGGGACACTGAAGCTTTCTTT	TRBV6-1	TRBJ1-1	NA	TRBD1
CASSLTPGNYGYTF	TGTGCCAGCAGCTTAACCCCAGGGAACTATGGCTACACCTTC	TRBV7-3	TRBJ1-2	NA	NA
CASSTQGYGYTF	TGCGCCAGCAGCACACAGGGATATGGCTACACCTTC	TRBV5-1	TRBJ1-2	NA	NA
CASRDRGSNYGYTF	TGTGCCAGCAGGGACAGGGGGTCTAACTATGGCTACACCTTC	TRBV9	TRBJ1-2	NA	TRBD1
CASSLPRGSNTEAFF	TGTGCCAGCAGTTTACCCAGGGGCTCGAACACTGAAGCTTTCTTT	TRBV28	TRBJ1-1	NA	NA
CASRPDIPYEQYF	TGCGCCAGCAGACCGGACATACCCTACGAGCAGTACTTC	TRBV5-1	TRBJ2-7	NA	NA
CASSLDLTREQYF	TGTGCCAGCAGCTTGGACCTAACGCGGGAGCAGTACTTC	TRBV5-6	TRBJ2-7	NA	NA
CASSFYFSRTSGSGEQFF	TGTGCCAGCAGTTTCTACTTCTCTCGGACTAGCGGGAGCGGCGAGCAGTTCTTC	TRBV28	TRBJ2-1	NA	TRBD2
CASSIQLAGRTDTQYF	TGTGCCAGCAGCATACAACTAGCGGGACGCACAGATACGCAGTATTTT	TRBV5-4	TRBJ2-3	NA	TRBD2
CASSFRGDSYEQYF	TGTGCCAGCAGTTTTCGCGGGGATTCCTACGAGCAGTACTTC	TRBV27	TRBJ2-7	NA	NA
CASRVGSQNIQYF	TGTGCCAGCAGGGTCGGGAGTCAAAACATTCAGTACTTC	TRBV27	TRBJ2-4	NA	NA
CASSGTGVNYGYTF	TGTGCCAGCAGTGGGACAGGGGTAAACTATGGCTACACCTTC	TRBV25-1	TRBJ1-2	NA	TRBD1
CASSEAPTGHIPEAFF	TGTGCCAGCAGCGAGGCCCCGACAGGGCACATACCTGAAGCTTTCTTT	TRBV9	TRBJ1-1	NA	TRBD1
CASSLQETYGYTF	TGTGCCAGCAGTTTACAGGAGACCTATGGCTACACCTTC	TRBV2	TRBJ1-2	NA	NA
CASSLGTGASYEQYF	TGTGCCAGCAGCCTGGGGACAGGGGCAAGCTACGAGCAGTACTTC	TRBV11-3	TRBJ2-7	NA	TRBD1
CASGSSGTDTQYF	TGTGCTAGTGGTTCTAGCGGCACAGATACGCAGTATTTT	TRBV12-5	TRBJ2-3	NA	NA
CASSLGGTPGLAQHF	TGTGCCAGCAGCTTAGGAGGTACACCCGGATTAGCCCAGCATTTT	TRBV7-4	TRBJ1-5	few	NA
CASSVGSGGAGGDNEQFF	TGTGCCAGCAGCGTAGGATCCGGCGGGGCGGGAGGTGACAATGAGCAGTTCTTC	TRBV9	TRBJ2-1	NA	TRBD2
CASSSRQGWGGTQYF	TGTGCCAGCAGCTCCAGACAGGGTTGGGGAGGCACGCAGTATTTT	TRBV5-6	TRBJ2-3	few	NA
CATSRVGALSYGYTF	TGTGCCACCAGCAGAGTTGGGGCCCTCTCCTATGGCTACACCTTC	TRBV15	TRBJ1-2	NA	NA
CASSMTGVDNEQFF	TGCGCCAGCAGCATGACAGGGGTGGACAATGAGCAGTTCTTC	TRBV5-1	TRBJ2-1	NA	TRBD1